The sequence of this T cell receptor beta chain was determined in a study of T cell responses to AZD1222 COVID-19 vaccine (dated by TCRdb to the early 2020s). Regarding the complete study: Because spike-specific TCR depth and breadth did not differ between the two schedules, AZD1222 recipients who got a second dose at roughly 4 weeks were pooled with those who got a second dose at roughly 12 weeks. Trial participants were enrolled by age into subgroups of 18-55, 56-69 and 70-plus years, and around 150, 28 and 57 TCR-sequenced participants, respectively, were included in these subgroups. A total of more than 230 trial participants underwent TCR sequencing, of whom 207 had received two doses of AZD1222 and some 25 had received two doses of the MenACWY control vaccine.

Study-wide conclusions, independent of this receptor: Because no samples from the day 14 peak response were available, repertoires could be characterized only after the peak T cell response. Most participants were white British and females outnumbered males, and the authors suggested that clonal diversity may have been underestimated. Vaccine-associated CD4 TCRs spanned the whole spike protein, with dominant responses in regions 160-218 and 743-854. Nearly half of unique spike-specific TCRs reportedly recognized epitopes outside regions mutated in the B.1.351 and B.1.1.7 variants. The 56-69-year group was small, and its depth increase did not reach significance, likely because of low power. Conclusions about previously exposed vaccinees are limited, since just six AZD1222 recipients were seropositive for SARS-CoV-2 at baseline. After two AZD1222 doses, both the breadth and the depth of spike-specific TCRs were significantly higher than at day 0 and than in MenACWY recipients.

This specimen's time point label, interpreted: baseline before first vaccination. Samples from vaccinated people were obtained from the UK trials COV001 and COV002, which included a single-blind randomized controlled phase 2/3 trial of AZD1222 (ChAdOx1 nCoV-19) in healthy adults. For TCRbeta chain sequencing, PBMC samples were collected from trial participants at day 0 and at day 28 after the second dose. Comment on this clone: Its specific antigen is unknown. Base qualities are missing; no much larger clone stands one base away.

The CDR3 regions of human TCRbeta chains were analyzed by immunosequencing. The study's own analysis went as follows. TCRs in the repertoires were compared against a reference library of SARS-CoV-2-specific TCRs that had been generated with the MIRA antigen-specificity platform. Breadth was defined as the fraction of unique TCRs that were SARS-CoV-2-associated, and depth was defined as the fraction of total T cells that were SARS-CoV-2-associated. Using the MIRA data, every spike-specific TCR was mapped to the spike region that the TCR reacted to and assigned to either a CD4 or a CD8 class. Log10-transformed breadth and depth values were compared by one-way ANOVA with Sidak's multiple comparisons tests. Imported from immuneACCESS, the table was reduced by TCRdb to in-frame sequences with V and J called. These copies leave out some clones; in studies compared against another copy, an unresolved V gene accounts for under half, and the cause of the remainder is not known. The V and J calls and the clone size are those of that table, but D and trimming were determined from the DNA. Recorded for this sample are around 70,000 clones; 70% to 90% of them occurred a single time. Of the sample, roughly 2.4% is held by the ten largest clones.

At the junction V is shortened by 4 bases and J by 0 bases, with 9 bases in between. From cysteine to phenylalanine, the CDR3 is 13 amino acids long. Solely the CDR3 DNA is kept, with 39 bases framed from the first base. Based on the germline V gene, the CDR1 and CDR2 sequences are SQVTM and ANQGSEA. The TCR comes from an adult in good health. The chain is assembled from TRBV29-1 and TRBJ1-1; the D gene is not confidently resolved. Sequenced material: peripheral blood, taken on day 0 of AZD1222 vaccination. The bases are TGCAGCGTTGGCCAATCCTTGAACACTGAAGCTTTCTTT. Translated, it reads CSVGQSLNTEAFF.